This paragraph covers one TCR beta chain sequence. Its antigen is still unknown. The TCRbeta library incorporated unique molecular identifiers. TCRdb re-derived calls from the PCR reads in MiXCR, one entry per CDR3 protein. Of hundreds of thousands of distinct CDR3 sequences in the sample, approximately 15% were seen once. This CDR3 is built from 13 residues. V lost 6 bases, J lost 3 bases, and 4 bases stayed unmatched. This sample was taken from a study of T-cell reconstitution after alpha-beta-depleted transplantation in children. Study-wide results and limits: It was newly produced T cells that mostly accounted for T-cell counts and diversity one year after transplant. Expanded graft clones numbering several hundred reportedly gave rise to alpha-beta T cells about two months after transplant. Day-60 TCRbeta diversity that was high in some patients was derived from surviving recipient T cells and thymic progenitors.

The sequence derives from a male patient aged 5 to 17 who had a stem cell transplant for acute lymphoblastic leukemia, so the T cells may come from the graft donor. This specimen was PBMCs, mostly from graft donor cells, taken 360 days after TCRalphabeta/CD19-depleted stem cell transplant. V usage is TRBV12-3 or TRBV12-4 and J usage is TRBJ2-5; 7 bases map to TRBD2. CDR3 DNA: TGTGCCAGCAGAACTCTAGCGGAAGAGACCCAGTACTTC. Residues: CASRTLAEETQYF.